The sequence of this T cell receptor (beta chain) was determined in a study of blood T cell repertoires in COVID-19. Study details: Acute-phase and convalescent COVID-19 samples originated in the United States, Italy and Spain. PBMCs, B-cell-depleted T cells, or T cells were the source of the cDNA or gDNA that made up the material.

CDR1 and CDR2 from the germline V gene are MRHNA and SNTAGT. The CDR3 runs to 13 residues. V lost 3 bases and J lost 7, with 7 bases in between. Original analysis: Amplified reference gene primers provided the basis for estimating nucleated cell counts. TCRdb's table, derived via immunoSEQ multiplex PCR, lists solely in-frame clones and lacks some. That table is the source of V, J and clone size, and D and trimming were worked out from the DNA. The sample lists 150,000 or so clones, over 80% occurring once. The source is an elderly man with acute or convalescent COVID-19. V and J are TRBV6-4 and TRBJ1-6; D call uncertain. The sequencing input was peripheral blood. This CDR3 is CASSEQYNSPLHF. The CDR3 bases are TGTGCCAGCAGTGAACAGTACAATTCACCCCTCCACTTT.